The rows below give T cell receptor beta chains drawn from one sample of a study of cytomegalovirus exposure and HLA in healthy donors. This table comes from immunoSEQ multiplex PCR, and its TCRdb copy is limited to in-frame clones, with some not included. The data hold 170,000 or so clones, with 77% observed a single time. The sample was PBMCs. The receptors come from a woman in her twenties or thirties in good health and CMV-seropositive. CDR3s include the opening cysteine and the closing phenylalanine or tryptophan. D genes are given only for firm matches. Clone sizes are given selectively: once, few, many, or a class where the clone is expanded.

clone size	J gene	D gene	V gene	CDR3 protein	CDR3 DNA
NA	TRBJ1-5	NA	TRBV6-1	CASSPREADQPQHF	TGTGCCAGCAGCCCCCGGGAGGCGGATCAGCCCCAGCATTTT
NA	TRBJ2-7	NA	TRBV6-5	CASSLGVQQYF	TGTGCCAGCAGTTTAGGGGTTCAGCAGTACTTC
NA	TRBJ1-4	NA	TRBV5-6	CASSFMKTGPNEKLFF	TGTGCCAGCAGCTTTATGAAGACAGGCCCTAATGAAAAACTGTTTTTT
NA	TRBJ2-7	NA	TRBV23-1	CASLLSGRPYEQYF	TGCGCCAGCCTTCTGAGCGGGCGTCCCTACGAGCAGTACTTC
NA	TRBJ1-3	TRBD1	TRBV28	CASKKGASGNTIYF	TGTGCCAGCAAAAAGGGGGCTTCTGGAAACACCATATATTTT
few	TRBJ1-5	TRBD1	TRBV27	CASSGQGLGNQPQHF	TGTGCCAGCAGTGGACAGGGGTTGGGCAATCAGCCCCAGCATTTT
NA	TRBJ2-3	NA	TRBV30	CAWDRQTDTQYF	TGTGCCTGGGACAGGCAAACAGATACGCAGTATTTT
NA	TRBJ1-2	NA	TRBV30	CAWSEQGLRGYTF	TGTGCCTGGAGCGAACAGGGTTTGCGTGGCTACACCTTC
NA	TRBJ2-1	TRBD2	TRBV19	CASSTGLAGNNEQFF	TGTGCCAGTAGTACGGGACTAGCGGGGAACAATGAGCAGTTCTTC
once	TRBJ2-3	NA	TRBV12-5	CASGLGLLSDTQYF	TGTGCTAGTGGTTTGGGACTTCTCTCGGATACGCAGTATTTT
NA	TRBJ2-2	NA	TRBV5-1	CASSLNPRLSTGELFF	TGCGCCAGCAGCTTGAACCCTCGACTGAGCACCGGGGAGCTGTTTTTT
NA	TRBJ2-7	TRBD1	TRBV30	CAWSLGQAYAEQYF	TGTGCCTGGAGTCTAGGACAGGCATATGCCGAGCAGTACTTC
NA	TRBJ2-3	NA	TRBV19	CASSGGGLGTDTQYF	TGTGCCAGTAGTGGCGGGGGCCTGGGGACAGATACGCAGTATTTT
NA	TRBJ2-3	TRBD2	TRBV9	CASSVARLAGGTDTQYF	TGTGCCAGCAGCGTAGCCCGGCTAGCGGGAGGCACAGATACGCAGTATTTT
NA	TRBJ2-7	NA	TRBV7-9	CASSLAGEEGYEQYF	TGTGCCAGCAGCCTAGCCGGGGAGGAGGGCTACGAGCAGTACTTC
NA	TRBJ2-7	TRBD2	TRBV6-5	CASTWTSRTYEQYF	TGTGCCAGCACCTGGACTAGCAGGACCTACGAGCAGTACTTC
once	TRBJ2-7	NA	TRBV5-1	CASPRSSYEQYF	TGCGCCAGCCCAAGGAGCTCCTACGAGCAGTACTTC
NA	TRBJ1-5	TRBD1	TRBV28	CASSPPGRGRDLSNQPQHF	TGTGCCAGCAGCCCCCCCGGCAGGGGGCGCGATCTAAGCAATCAGCCCCAGCATTTT
NA	TRBJ1-2	NA	TRBV2	CASSQDTLQIYGYTF	TGTGCCAGCAGCCAGGACACCCTCCAAATCTATGGCTACACCTTC
NA	TRBJ1-2	TRBD1	TRBV2	CAGAGTGGQYGYTF	TGTGCCGGAGCCGGGACAGGGGGCCAGTATGGCTACACCTTC
NA	TRBJ2-5	TRBD1	TRBV28	CASSLYRGKIGETQYF	TGTGCCAGCAGTCTGTACAGGGGGAAGATCGGAGAGACCCAGTACTTC
NA	TRBJ2-3	NA	TRBV10-3	CATPAVADTQYF	TGTGCCACCCCGGCGGTCGCAGATACGCAGTATTTT
NA	TRBJ2-7	TRBD1	TRBV27	CASSDLDRGSYEQYF	TGTGCCAGCAGTGATTTGGACAGGGGGTCCTACGAGCAGTACTTC
NA	TRBJ2-1	TRBD2	TRBV5-4	CASSLGLAGGEQFF	TGTGCCAGCAGCCTTGGACTAGCGGGTGGTGAGCAGTTCTTC
NA	TRBJ1-2	NA	TRBV7-8	CASSLVGTQKNYGYTF	TGTGCCAGCAGCTTAGTTGGGACTCAGAAAAACTATGGCTACACCTTC
NA	TRBJ1-2	NA	TRBV29-1	CSVLRGRYGYTF	TGCAGCGTCCTAAGGGGCAGGTATGGCTACACCTTC
NA	TRBJ1-2	TRBD1	TRBV19	CASSMSYPGQDNYGYTF	TGTGCCAGTAGTATGTCATATCCCGGACAGGACAACTATGGCTACACCTTC
NA	TRBJ1-1	NA	TRBV9	CASSVDPAISEAFF	TGTGCCAGCAGCGTAGACCCCGCGATCTCTGAAGCTTTCTTT
NA	TRBJ2-1	NA	TRBV4-1	CASSQVFGEQFF	TGCGCCAGCAGCCAAGTATTCGGTGAGCAGTTCTTC